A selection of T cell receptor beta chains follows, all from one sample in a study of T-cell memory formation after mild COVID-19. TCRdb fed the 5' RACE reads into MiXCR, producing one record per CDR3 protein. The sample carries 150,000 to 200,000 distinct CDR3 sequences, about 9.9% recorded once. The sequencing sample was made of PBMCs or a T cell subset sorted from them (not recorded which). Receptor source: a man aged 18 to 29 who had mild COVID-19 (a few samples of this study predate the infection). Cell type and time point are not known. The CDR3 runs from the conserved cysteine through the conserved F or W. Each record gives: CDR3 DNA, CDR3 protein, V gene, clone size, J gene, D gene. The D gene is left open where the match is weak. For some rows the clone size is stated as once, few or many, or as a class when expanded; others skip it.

TGTGCCAGCAGCTCCCCGGACATCGGAGGTTACGAGCAGTACTTC | CASSSPDIGGYEQYF | TRBV7-2 | many | TRBJ2-7 | NA
TGTGCCAGCAGCCAAGATAGGGCGAGAGGGGGCCTCACAGATACGCAGTATTTT | CASSQDRARGGLTDTQYF | TRBV4-2 | few | TRBJ2-3 | TRBD1
TGTGCCATCAGTGAGAGGGCGGACACAGATACGCAGTATTTT | CAISERADTDTQYF | TRBV10-3 | few | TRBJ2-3 | NA
TGTGCCAGCACTCGATTCAATCAGCCCCAGCATTTT | CASTRFNQPQHF | TRBV6-2/TRBV6-3 | few | TRBJ1-5 | NA
TGTGCCAGCAGCTTAGATCTGGGGGGTAGGGCACCCCAGTACTTC | CASSLDLGGRAPQYF | TRBV11-2 | NA | TRBJ2-5 | NA
TGCAGCGTTGGGACGCGGACACTTTATAGCAATCAGCCCCAGCATTTT | CSVGTRTLYSNQPQHF | TRBV29-1 | NA | TRBJ1-5 | NA
TGTGCCAGCAGCCCCGGGACAGGGTTTAGCGGGGCTTTCTTT | CASSPGTGFSGAFF | TRBV7-9 | NA | TRBJ1-1 | TRBD1
TGTGCCAGCAGCAAAGCCCCCGACAGGCCTCGGGAAGGGACCCAGTACTTC | CASSKAPDRPREGTQYF | TRBV21-1 | NA | TRBJ2-5 | NA
TGCAGCGTTGCAGGGGGGGGTTCCGAGGAGCTGTTTTTT | CSVAGGGSEELFF | TRBV29-1 | many | TRBJ2-2 | NA
TGTGCCAGCAGTTACCCCGCCCCTGGCGGGGAGCTGTTTTTT | CASSYPAPGGELFF | TRBV6-5 | NA | TRBJ2-2 | NA
TGTGCCAGCAGTTTCGGCCACAGTAACTATGGCTACACCTTC | CASSFGHSNYGYTF | TRBV12-3/TRBV12-4 | few | TRBJ1-2 | NA
TGTGCCAGCAGTTATGGGCTAGCGGCCTTTGGGTACTTC | CASSYGLAAFGYF | TRBV6-6 | NA | TRBJ2-4 | TRBD2
TGTGCCAGCAGTGGGCGACTAGCGTTTAGCGGGGAGCTGTTTTTT | CASSGRLAFSGELFF | TRBV2 | few | TRBJ2-2 | TRBD2
TGCAGTGCTTCCCGGACAGGGGTCCTCGCAGATACGCAGTATTTT | CSASRTGVLADTQYF | TRBV20-1 | many | TRBJ2-3 | TRBD1
TGTGCCAGCAGCTTATCCCGGGACCACCAAGAGACCCAGTACTTC | CASSLSRDHQETQYF | TRBV11-3 | NA | TRBJ2-5 | NA
TGTGCCAGCAGCATAGACAGGGGGCGGCCCATGGAAAAACTGTTTTTT | CASSIDRGRPMEKLFF | TRBV7-2 | NA | TRBJ1-4 | TRBD1
TGCGCCAGCAGCGACCCCGGGGGATCCAATGAAAAACTGTTTTTT | CASSDPGGSNEKLFF | TRBV5-1 | NA | TRBJ1-4 | NA
TGTGCCAGCCGGGACCGTTATTCACCCCTCCACTTT | CASRDRYSPLHF | TRBV6-5 | NA | TRBJ1-6 | NA
TGTGCCAGCAGTTACTCGGGGGGGACTTCACCCCTCCACTTT | CASSYSGGTSPLHF | TRBV6-2/TRBV6-3 | medium-sized | TRBJ1-6 | NA
TGCGCCAGCAGCCAAGAAGTCACCCATGAGCAGTTCTTC | CASSQEVTHEQFF | TRBV4-3 | NA | TRBJ2-1 | NA
TGTGCCAGCAGTAACCCGGGACAGCTAAAAGAGACCCAGTACTTC | CASSNPGQLKETQYF | TRBV6-6 | NA | TRBJ2-5 | TRBD1
TGCGCCAGCAGCGAACAGGACCCTCTCTATGGCTACACCTTC | CASSEQDPLYGYTF | TRBV5-1 | NA | TRBJ1-2 | NA
TGTGCCAGCAGCTTAGCACCGGAGGGGTCACCCCTCCACTTT | CASSLAPEGSPLHF | TRBV7-6 | many | TRBJ1-6 | NA
TGTGCCAGCAGCCGGGGACAGCCTGCAGGGTTGAACACTGAAGCTTTCTTT | CASSRGQPAGLNTEAFF | TRBV7-2 | NA | TRBJ1-1 | TRBD1
TGTGCCAGCAGCTTGACAGGGGGCGGCACTGAAGCTTTCTTT | CASSLTGGGTEAFF | TRBV7-2 | few | TRBJ1-1 | TRBD1
TGCGCCAGCAGCCGTTTGGCTAATGAAAAACTGTTTTTT | CASSRLANEKLFF | TRBV5-1 | NA | TRBJ1-4 | NA
TGTGCCAGCAGCTCAGAAGGGGGCCCCGATACGCAGTATTTT | CASSSEGGPDTQYF | TRBV11-3 | few | TRBJ2-3 | TRBD1
TGTGCCAGCAGTGCAAACGGCCAAGAGACCCAGTACTTC | CASSANGQETQYF | TRBV6-5 | NA | TRBJ2-5 | NA
TGTGCCAGCAGTGAATATCTGGGGCGGCATGGCTACACCTTC | CASSEYLGRHGYTF | TRBV25-1 | few | TRBJ1-2 | NA
TGCGCCAGCAGCCGACTTGAATCTGGGGCCAACGTCCTGACTTTC | CASSRLESGANVLTF | TRBV4-1 | NA | TRBJ2-6 | NA
TGTGCCAGCAGTATGGCACTAGCGGGGGTCACCGGGGAGCTGTTTTTT | CASSMALAGVTGELFF | TRBV12-3/TRBV12-4 | many | TRBJ2-2 | TRBD2
TGTGCTAGTGGTTTTACAGGCACAGATACGCAGTATTTT | CASGFTGTDTQYF | TRBV12-5 | few | TRBJ2-3 | NA
TGCGCCAGCAGCCAAGACATAGGGCAAGAGACCCAGTACTTC | CASSQDIGQETQYF | TRBV4-3 | few | TRBJ2-5 | NA
TGTGCCAGCAGCTTAGGGGAGGCGGGCGAGCAGTACTTC | CASSLGEAGEQYF | TRBV4-2 | few | TRBJ2-7 | NA
TGTGCCAGCAGCTCCCGGGGTTGGGGCAATCAGCCCCAGCATTTT | CASSSRGWGNQPQHF | TRBV7-2 | many | TRBJ1-5 | NA
TGTGCCAGCAGCTTAGTTAGCGGCTCCTACAATGAGCAGTTCTTC | CASSLVSGSYNEQFF | TRBV7-2 | NA | TRBJ2-1 | NA
TGCGCCAGCAGCCCGAGACAGGGGGCTTGGCCCCAGCATTTT | CASSPRQGAWPQHF | TRBV4-3 | NA | TRBJ1-5 | TRBD1